The rows below give T cell receptor beta chains drawn from one sample of a study of CD8 T cells in ankylosing spondylitis. Using its own MiXCR run on the 5' RACE reads, TCRdb lists one record per CDR3 protein. The sample yields around 340,000 distinct CDR3 sequences, about 15% seen once. The material sequenced was blood, either unsorted or a sorted T cell fraction (not recorded which). The receptors shown here come from a male donor with ankylosing spondylitis or in good health (not recorded which). Both conserved end residues are part of each CDR3. D genes are given only for firm matches. Some rows have no size entry. The others give once, few or many, or a class for an expanded clone.

CDR3: CASSSTARNSPLHF; DNA: TGCGCCAGCAGCTCGACGGCCCGGAATTCACCCCTCCACTTT; J: TRBJ1-6; size: many; V: TRBV5-1; D: .
CDR3: CAIRGGDTDTQYF; DNA: TGTGCCATCAGGGGGGGAGACACAGATACGCAGTATTTT; J: TRBJ2-3; size: .; V: TRBV10-3; D: .
CDR3: CASKAGLGTEAFF; DNA: TGTGCCAGCAAGGCTGGGTTGGGGACTGAAGCTTTCTTT; J: TRBJ1-1; size: few; V: TRBV2; D: .
CDR3: CSVGGSVNTEAFF; DNA: TGCAGCGTTGGTGGGAGTGTGAACACTGAAGCTTTCTTT; J: TRBJ1-1; size: .; V: TRBV29-1; D: .
CDR3: CSARTSGSGDTQYF; DNA: TGCAGTGCTAGGACTAGCGGGAGTGGCGATACGCAGTATTTT; J: TRBJ2-3; size: few; V: TRBV20-1; D: TRBD2
CDR3: CASSLVEGWETQYF; DNA: TGTGCCAGCAGCTTAGTCGAGGGTTGGGAGACCCAGTACTTC; J: TRBJ2-5; size: few; V: TRBV7-8; D: .
CDR3: CASRMTLEVTEAFF; DNA: TGTGCCAGCAGGATGACATTAGAGGTCACTGAAGCTTTCTTT; J: TRBJ1-1; size: .; V: TRBV2; D: .
CDR3: CASGLGQGVAFF; DNA: TGTGCCAGTGGCCTGGGACAGGGAGTTGCTTTCTTT; J: TRBJ1-1; size: .; V: TRBV19; D: TRBD1
CDR3: CASRPRGEQFF; DNA: TGTGCCAGCAGACCTAGGGGTGAGCAGTTCTTC; J: TRBJ2-1; size: .; V: TRBV2; D: .
CDR3: CASSLARGPANTGELFF; DNA: TGCGCCAGCAGCTTGGCCAGGGGGCCCGCGAACACCGGGGAGCTGTTTTTT; J: TRBJ2-2; size: .; V: TRBV5-1; D: TRBD1
CDR3: CASSVGTVQETQYF; DNA: TGTGCCAGCAGCGTAGGGACAGTTCAAGAGACCCAGTACTTC; J: TRBJ2-5; size: many; V: TRBV9; D: .
CDR3: CASSLGGTGNTGELFF; DNA: TGTGCCAGCAGCTTAGGCGGGACGGGGAACACCGGGGAGCTGTTTTTT; J: TRBJ2-2; size: .; V: TRBV11-2; D: .
CDR3: CASSPGTGDSNQPQHF; DNA: TGTGCCAGCAGCCCCGGGACAGGAGATAGCAATCAGCCCCAGCATTTT; J: TRBJ1-5; size: few; V: TRBV9; D: TRBD1
CDR3: CASSLAGLDEQFF; DNA: TGCGCCAGCAGCTTGGCGGGATTGGATGAGCAGTTCTTC; J: TRBJ2-1; size: few; V: TRBV5-1; D: .
CDR3: CASSLDLGGGNYEQYF; DNA: TGTGCCAGCAGCTTAGATTTGGGGGGCGGGAACTACGAGCAGTACTTC; J: TRBJ2-7; size: few; V: TRBV11-2; D: .
CDR3: CAIKNREETQYF; DNA: TGTGCCATCAAGAACAGGGAAGAGACCCAGTACTTC; J: TRBJ2-5; size: .; V: TRBV10-3; D: .
CDR3: CAISPGTGGTDTQYF; DNA: TGTGCCATCAGTCCCGGGACAGGGGGCACAGATACGCAGTATTTT; J: TRBJ2-3; size: many; V: TRBV10-3; D: TRBD1
CDR3: CASSIGQAKNIQYF; DNA: TGTGCCAGCAGCATCGGACAGGCCAAAAACATTCAGTACTTC; J: TRBJ2-4; size: many; V: TRBV7-9; D: .
CDR3: CATSRTGSYGYTF; DNA: TGTGCCACCAGCCGGACGGGTTCCTATGGCTACACCTTC; J: TRBJ1-2; size: .; V: TRBV15; D: .
CDR3: CASSGDRGGQPQHF; DNA: TGTGCCAGCAGCGGCGACAGGGGAGGGCAGCCCCAGCATTTT; J: TRBJ1-5; size: many; V: TRBV3-1; D: TRBD1
CDR3: CASSYSWDVTAIQYF; DNA: TGTGCCAGCAGTTACTCTTGGGACGTAACGGCCATTCAGTACTTC; J: TRBJ2-4; size: many; V: TRBV6-5; D: .
CDR3: CASSYWAVRSETQYF; DNA: TGTGCCAGCAGTTATTGGGCTGTAAGGTCGGAGACCCAGTACTTC; J: TRBJ2-5; size: .; V: TRBV6-5; D: .
CDR3: CASSSDRGGTQYF; DNA: TGTGCCAGCAGCTCGGACAGGGGGGGGACCCAGTACTTC; J: TRBJ2-5; size: .; V: TRBV7-2; D: TRBD1
CDR3: CAWSVRREGTEAFF; DNA: TGTGCCTGGAGTGTTCGCCGGGAGGGCACTGAAGCTTTCTTT; J: TRBJ1-1; size: .; V: TRBV30; D: .
CDR3: CATSRDYVGAGTSTEAFF; DNA: TGTGCCACCAGCAGAGATTATGTGGGTGCGGGGACGAGCACTGAAGCTTTCTTT; J: TRBJ1-1; size: many; V: TRBV15; D: .
CDR3: CASSGTGVQPQHF; DNA: TGTGCCAGCAGTGGGACAGGGGTACAGCCCCAGCATTTT; J: TRBJ1-5; size: .; V: TRBV12-3/TRBV12-4; D: TRBD1
CDR3: CASSLGLAGSKETQYF; DNA: TGTGCCAGCAGTCTCGGACTAGCGGGGTCTAAAGAGACCCAGTACTTC; J: TRBJ2-5; size: .; V: TRBV12-3/TRBV12-4; D: TRBD2
CDR3: CSVETSGSSYNEQFF; DNA: TGCAGCGTGGAGACTAGCGGGAGCTCCTACAATGAGCAGTTCTTC; J: TRBJ2-1; size: few; V: TRBV29-1; D: TRBD2